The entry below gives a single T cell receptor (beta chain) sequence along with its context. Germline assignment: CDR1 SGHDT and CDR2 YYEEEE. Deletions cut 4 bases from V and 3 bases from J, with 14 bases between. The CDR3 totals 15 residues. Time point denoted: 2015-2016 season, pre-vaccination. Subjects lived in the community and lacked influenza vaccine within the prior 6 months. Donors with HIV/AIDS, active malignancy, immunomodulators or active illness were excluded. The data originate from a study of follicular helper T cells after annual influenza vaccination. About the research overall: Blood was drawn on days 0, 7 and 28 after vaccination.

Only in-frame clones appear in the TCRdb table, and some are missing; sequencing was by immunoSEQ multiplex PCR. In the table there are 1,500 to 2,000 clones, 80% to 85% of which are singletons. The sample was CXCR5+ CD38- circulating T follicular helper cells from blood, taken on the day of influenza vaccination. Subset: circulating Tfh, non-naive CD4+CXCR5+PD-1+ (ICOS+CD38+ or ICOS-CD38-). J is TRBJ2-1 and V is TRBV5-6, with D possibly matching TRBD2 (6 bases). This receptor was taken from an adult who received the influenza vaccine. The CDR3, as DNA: TGTGCCAGCAGCCGTAGACTAGTAGACTACAATGAGCAGTTCTTC. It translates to CASSRRLVDYNEQFF.